The sequence of this T cell receptor beta chain was determined in a study of blood T cells in healthy people across ages. V lost 5 bases and J lost 10; bases outside the gene matches: 27. This CDR3 has 18 residues. Germline V gene lookup returns CDR1 DFQATT and CDR2 SNEGSKA (reference sequence). This clonotype was seen a handful of times. Its specificity is unknown. Total RNA was isolated from each sample in quantities of at least 5.5 micrograms. The use of a sample-barcoded 5' primer and a J-beta primer mix characterized a second PCR of roughly 7 to 11 cycles. Individual samples furnished no less than 2.5 million CDR3-containing paired-end reads apiece. TCRdb re-called the 5' RACE reads through MiXCR, storing one row per CDR3 protein. The repertoire holds around 1.7 million distinct CDR3 sequences, with 28% as singletons. Study-level findings and limits: A roughly linear fall in TCR beta diversity per million T cells was seen with increasing age.

Material: blood. The origin of this receptor is a woman aged 25 to 39 in good health. The V and J genes are TRBV20-1 and TRBJ2-3, with 7 bases matching TRBD2. This CDR3 is CSAWGEFLAAGNAPSQYF. CDR3 sequence (DNA): TGCAGTGCTTGGGGGGAATTCCTAGCGGCGGGAAACGCCCCATCGCAGTATTTT.